The present entry profiles one T cell receptor (beta chain) with its context. Within the sample, other DNA sequences also encode this same CDR3. Terminally differentiated effector memory CD45RA+ cells were left out of the naive CD8 fraction, which was CD45RO-negative and positively selected for CCR7. Samples underwent the assay at deep level. Each subset's genomic DNA was shared equally among a number of immunoSEQ plates. Method: immunoSEQ multiplex PCR; TCRdb's copy keeps in-frame clones and lacks some. The profile shows around 2,000,000 clones, 85% to 95% of them singletons. The entry originates in a study of shared clonotypes between healthy human individuals. Across the whole study: Per-donor plates numbered three CD4 naive, three CD4 memory, two CD8 naive and one CD8 memory.

The CDR3 is made up of 13 amino acids. V lost 3 bases, J lost 3 bases, and 9 bases lay in between. Germline V gene sequence: CDR1 MNHEY, CDR2 SMNVEV (reference sequence). This TCR came from a young man in good health. The chain uses TRBV27 and TRBJ2-7, with D maybe TRBD1 (6 bases). Sequencing was performed on naive CD8+ T cells sorted from blood. The CDR3 reads CASSFRDNYEQYF. For the CDR3, the DNA is TGTGCCAGCAGTTTCCGGGACAACTACGAGCAGTACTTC.